Following are 28 T cell receptor beta chains from one sample sequenced in a study of blood T cell repertoires in COVID-19. TCRdb's copy holds only in-frame clones and misses some; the assay was immunoSEQ multiplex PCR. This table holds hundreds of thousands of clones, approximately 90% found once. Sequencing used peripheral blood. Every receptor here comes from a man aged 60 to 75 who had recovered from COVID-19.

V is TRBV7-9 and J is TRBJ1-2; unclear D gene. The CDR3 is 18 residues long. The germline V gene has CDR1 SEHNR and CDR2 FQNEAQ (reference sequence). Trimming shortened V by 4 bases and J by 4 bases, and 25 bases separated the two germline ends. The CDR3 region has the DNA TGTGCCAGCAGCTCACCTGCCGCTTCGGGAGGGTGGGGCTATGGCTACACCTTC. It is translated as CASSSPAASGGWGYGYTF.

The rearrangement links TRBV7-9 to TRBJ1-1; TRBD1 matches at 7 bases. Losses at the gene ends were 5 bases for V and 3 bases for J; bases not matched to a gene: 3. Germline values: CDR1 SEHNR, CDR2 FQNEAQ (reference sequence). The CDR3 runs to 13 residues. The CDR3 DNA sequence: TGTGCCAGCAGCCGTACAGGGGACACTGAAGCTTTCTTT. It is translated as CASSRTGDTEAFF.

The CDR3 DNA sequence: TGTGCCAGCAGCTTGGCCGGGACTACGGGGACAGATACGCAGTATTTT. Protein: CASSLAGTTGTDTQYF. The chain combines TRBV5-4 with TRBJ2-3; the match to TRBD2 covers 7 bases. The CDR3 spans 16 residues. Losses at the gene ends were 0 bases for V and 3 bases for J; bases not matched to a gene: 7. The germline V gene has CDR1 SGHNT and CDR2 YYREEE (reference sequence).

The rearrangement links TRBV29-1 to TRBJ1-2, with TRBD1 matching 7 bases. J gave up 3 bases and V 6 bases, and 4 bases lay outside the gene matches. CDR1 and CDR2 from the germline V gene are SQVTM and ANQGSEA. The CDR3 is 12 amino acids. The CDR3 loop is CSVHRGYYGYTF. The CDR3 DNA reads TGCAGCGTCCACAGGGGATACTATGGCTACACCTTC.

The chain couples TRBV7-7 to TRBJ2-1; TRBD1 agrees at 7 bases. Germline loops: CDR1 SSHAT, CDR2 FNYEAQ (reference sequence). The CDR3 is made up of 14 amino acids. Trimming cost V 2 bases and J 6 bases; bases outside gene matches: 4. CDR3 amino acids: CASSLRPGGNEQFF. The CDR3 DNA sequence: TGTGCCAGCAGCTTACGGCCAGGGGGCAATGAGCAGTTCTTC.

The rearrangement links TRBV6-6 to TRBJ1-5, with 7 bases aligning to TRBD1. CDR1 and CDR2 from the germline V gene are MNHNY and SVGAGI (reference sequence). Trimming at V came to 2 bases and at J to 7 bases, leaving 5 bases not matched to a gene. This CDR3 is 14 amino acids long. DNA for the CDR3: TGTGCCAGCAGTTACCCGACAGGGTGGCAGCCCCAGCATTTT. It yields the protein CASSYPTGWQPQHF.

CDR3 nucleotides: TGTGCCAGTCGGACTAGCGGGTATACCGGGGAGCTGTTTTTT. Encoded protein: CASRTSGYTGELFF. This chain links TRBV28 with TRBJ2-2; 11 positions agree with TRBD2. The CDR3 length is 14 residues. V lost 9 bases to trimming and J lost 5 bases; unmatched junction nucleotides: 5. The germline V gene has CDR1 MDHEN and CDR2 SYDVKM.

The chain employs TRBV7-9 and TRBJ2-3, with D perhaps matching TRBD1 (6 bases). CDR3 length equals 15 residues. Deletions cut 5 bases from V and 2 bases from J, with 14 bases between. The germline CDR1 and CDR2 sequences are SEHNR and FQNEAQ (reference sequence). This CDR3 reads CASSPGQSFTDTQYF. The CDR3 DNA reads TGTGCCAGCAGCCCGGGACAATCTTTCACAGATACGCAGTATTTT.

The chain joins TRBV29-1 to TRBJ2-1, with TRBD1 as a possible D gene (6 bases). The ends were cut back, 5 bases at V and 8 bases at J, with 22 bases in the middle. The CDR3 runs 15 residues. Germline values: CDR1 SQVTM, CDR2 ANQGSEA. The CDR3: CSVPSGTLGIHEQFF. The CDR3 bases are TGCAGCGTTCCCTCCGGGACACTCGGAATCCATGAGCAGTTCTTC.

The CDR3 sequence is CASSNPGGGPFYEKLFF. The CDR3, as DNA: TGTGCCAGCAGCAATCCAGGGGGCGGGCCTTTTTATGAAAAACTGTTTTTT. The chain has TRBV28 and TRBJ1-4, with TRBD1 identical over 8 bases. Germline CDR1 reads MDHEN; CDR2 reads SYDVKM. J gave up 6 bases and V 6 bases, and 15 bases lay outside the gene matches. There are 17 residues in the CDR3.

The gene calls are TRBV3-1 (or the pseudogene TRBV3-2) and TRBJ2-1; D uncertain. The CDR3 has 16 residues. CDR1 is LGHDT, CDR2 YNNKEL, per germline (reference sequence). Trimming shortened V by 0 bases and J by 0 bases, and 9 bases separated the two germline ends. CDR3 sequence (DNA): TGTGCCAGCAGCCAAGATGGCGGCAGCTCCTACAATGAGCAGTTCTTC. It translates to CASSQDGGSSYNEQFF.

V is TRBV30 and J is TRBJ1-2, with D hard to call. The V gene's germline CDR1 is GTSNPN and CDR2 SVGIG (reference sequence). This CDR3 has 14 amino acids. V gave up 0 bases and J gave up 5 bases, with 13 bases separating them. The CDR3 here is CAWSVEGRSYGYTF. The CDR3 coding sequence is TGTGCCTGGAGTGTAGAGGGCAGGTCGTATGGCTACACCTTC.

V is TRBV6-5 and J is TRBJ2-7, with D unresolved. Germline V lookup: CDR1 MNHEY, CDR2 SVGAGI. Trimming left V 8 bases short and J 3 bases short, with 14 bases between. This CDR3 is 13 amino acids long. The CDR3 here is CASQTRSGYEQYF. CDR3 in DNA: TGTGCCAGCCAAACAAGGTCAGGCTACGAGCAGTACTTC.

This sequence joins TRBV3-1 (or the pseudogene TRBV3-2) and TRBJ2-3, with 12 bases that match TRBD2. Germline V CDR1 and CDR2: LGHDT, YNNKEL (reference sequence). V was clipped by 2 bases and J by 2 bases; unmatched bases: 8. The CDR3 runs to 18 residues. CDR3 sequence (DNA): TGTGCCAGCAGCCAAACCGGACTAGCGGGGACCTCCACAGATACGCAGTATTTT. It specifies CASSQTGLAGTSTDTQYF.

This rearrangement joins TRBV5-1 to TRBJ2-3, with D tentatively TRBD1 (6 bases). This CDR3 has 16 amino acids. In germline, CDR1 is SGHRS, CDR2 YFSETQ. Trimming shortened V by 0 bases and J by 6 bases, and 17 bases separated the two germline ends. CDR3 DNA sequence: TGCGCCAGCAGCTTGGCCTGGGCAGGGGTTTCGGATACGCAGTATTTT. It yields the protein CASSLAWAGVSDTQYF.

This clone has just one count. The rearrangement uses TRBV30 and TRBJ1-2; no clear D. V was trimmed by 1 base and J by 3 bases, leaving 12 bases between them. This CDR3 has 14 residues. CDR1 is GTSNPN, CDR2 SVGIG, per germline (reference sequence). Here the CDR3 reads CAWSEQSGYYGYTF. The CDR3 nucleotides read TGTGCCTGGAGTGAGCAGTCGGGGTACTATGGCTACACCTTC.

This rearrangement joins TRBV12-3 or TRBV12-4 to TRBJ1-5, with a weak D call TRBD1 (6 bases). Trimming stripped 6 bases from V and 12 bases from J, with 15 bases between. CDR3 length: 12 amino acids. This CDR3 is CASRGGTQVQHF. CDR3 DNA: TGTGCCAGCAGGGGAGGGACACAGGTCCAGCATTTT.

CDR3 bases: TGCGCCAGCAGGGCAGGGTTTTCTAATGAAAAACTGTTTTTT. As protein: CASRAGFSNEKLFF. The V and J genes are TRBV5-1 and TRBJ1-4; tentative D call: TRBD1 (5 bases). This CDR3 comprises 14 residues. Germline values: CDR1 SGHRS, CDR2 YFSETQ. Trimming removed 5 bases from V and 3 bases from J, with 11 bases in between.

The J gene is TRBJ1-5, the V gene TRBV27; 7 positions agree with TRBD1. Germline V gene sequence: CDR1 MNHEY, CDR2 SMNVEV (reference sequence). The CDR3 consists of 14 residues. The junction had 3 bases not matched to a gene; V was cut back by 1 base and J by 6 bases. CDR3 sequence (DNA): TGTGCCAGCAGTTTATTGAGGACAGGTCAGCCCCAGCATTTT. Amino acids: CASSLLRTGQPQHF.

The chain joins TRBV10-3 to TRBJ2-3; D is possibly TRBD1 (6 bases). Trimming left V 0 bases short and J 2 bases short, with 9 bases between. Germline CDR1 is ENHRY and CDR2 is SYGVKD. The CDR3 is 15 amino acids. CDR3 bases: TGTGCCATCAGTGAGTCTATGGGACACACAGATACGCAGTATTTT. Encoded protein: CAISESMGHTDTQYF.

The chain recombines TRBV29-1 with TRBJ2-3, with D perhaps matching TRBD1 (6 bases). Germline CDR1 is SQVTM and CDR2 is ANQGSEA. V dropped 0 bases and J dropped 5 bases, with 15 bases sitting between them. This CDR3 region has 15 residues. Written as DNA, the CDR3 is TGCAGCGTTGAAGATATACAGGGAAGGAGAGATACGCAGTATTTT. This sequence encodes CSVEDIQGRRDTQYF.

The chain combines TRBV19 with TRBJ2-5; D is possibly TRBD1 (6 bases). From germline, CDR1 is LNHDA and CDR2 SQIVND (reference sequence). CDR3 length: 15 amino acids. Trimming left V 4 bases short and J 6 bases short, with 18 bases between. The CDR3 region has the DNA TGTGCCAGTAGTAATCGTGCAGGGGCCGCAAAGACCCAGTACTTC. Amino acids: CASSNRAGAAKTQYF.

In the case of this clone: This specimen includes other DNA sequences encoding the same CDR3. CDR3 bases: TGTGCCAGCAGCCCTGGACTAGCGGGGGGGAGCACAGATACGCAGTATTTT. Translating it yields CASSPGLAGGSTDTQYF. The gene calls are TRBV11-3 and TRBJ2-3; TRBD2 matches at 15 bases. The germline V gene has CDR1 SGHNT and CDR2 YENEEA. This CDR3 is 17 amino acids long. V lost 5 bases and J lost 0; bases outside the gene matches: 3.

This rearrangement joins TRBV2 to TRBJ2-2, with 11 bases aligning to TRBD2. This CDR3 has 16 residues. V was pared by 6 bases and J by 8 bases, with 11 bases of the junction left unmatched. Germline values: CDR1 SNHLY, CDR2 FYNNEI. The CDR3 sequence is CASSVAGGSARGELFF. CDR3 nucleotide sequence: TGTGCCAGCAGCGTAGCGGGGGGGTCCGCTAGAGGGGAGCTGTTTTTT.

In this sample, this clone turned up a few times. The V call is TRBV5-1, the J call TRBJ2-7, with unresolved D. Germline CDR1 and CDR2: SGHRS and YFSETQ. The CDR3 is 12 amino acids. With 1 base removed from V and 3 bases from J, the gap between germline ends came to 5 bases. The CDR3 protein is CASSLNLYEQYF. CDR3 sequence (DNA): TGCGCCAGCAGCTTGAATCTCTACGAGCAGTACTTC.

The rearrangement links TRBV19 to TRBJ1-1, with 7 bases lining up with TRBD1. Per the germline V gene, CDR1 is LNHDA and CDR2 is SQIVND (reference sequence). This CDR3 region has 15 residues. Germline trimming cut 3 bases from V and 5 bases from J; bases unmatched to any gene: 9. DNA of the CDR3: TGTGCCAGTAGTATTGTGCACAGGGGTGGGACTGAAGCTTTCTTT. Amino acid sequence: CASSIVHRGGTEAFF.

In nucleotides, the CDR3 is TGTGCCAGCAGCTTGGTCGGGACAGGTAGTAGTAAAGCTTTCTTT. It is translated as CASSLVGTGSSKAFF. V is TRBV5-8 and J is TRBJ1-1; TRBD1 matches at 8 bases. Trimming took 0 bases from V and 9 from J; bases not matched to a gene: 10. This CDR3 region has 15 residues. Germline V gives CDR1 SGHTS, CDR2 YDEGEE.

This clone has only a few counts. V and J are TRBV29-1 and TRBJ1-2; 9 positions agree with TRBD1. The trim removed 7 bases at V and 7 bases at J, leaving 7 bases unmatched. Germline-derived CDR1 and CDR2 are SQVTM and ANQGSEA. The CDR3 contains 12 residues. DNA for the CDR3: TGCAGCGCTGGACAGGGGTCCGGTGGCTACACCTTC. Protein: CSAGQGSGGYTF.